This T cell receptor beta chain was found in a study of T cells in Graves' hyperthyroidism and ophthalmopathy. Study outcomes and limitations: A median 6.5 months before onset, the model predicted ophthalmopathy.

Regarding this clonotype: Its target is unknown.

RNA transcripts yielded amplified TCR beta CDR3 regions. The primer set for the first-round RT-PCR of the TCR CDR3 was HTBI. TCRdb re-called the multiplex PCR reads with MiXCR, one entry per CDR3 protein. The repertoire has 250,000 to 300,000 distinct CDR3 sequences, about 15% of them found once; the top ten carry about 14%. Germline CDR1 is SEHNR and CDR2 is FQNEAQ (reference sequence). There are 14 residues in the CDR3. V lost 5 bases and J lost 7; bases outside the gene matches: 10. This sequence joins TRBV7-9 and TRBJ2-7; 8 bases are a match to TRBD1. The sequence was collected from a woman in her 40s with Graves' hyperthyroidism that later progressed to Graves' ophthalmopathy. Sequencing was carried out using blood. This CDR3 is CASSRQGMRWEQYF. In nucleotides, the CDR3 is TGTGCCAGCAGCCGACAGGGGATGAGATGGGAGCAGTACTTC.